The 14 T cell receptor beta chains below all came from one sample that was sequenced in a study of CD8+CD57+ T cells in acquired aplastic anemia. TCR beta VDJ combinations and CDR3 sequences were profiled from genomic DNA. One entry per CDR3 protein, called by TCRdb with MiXCR from the reads. The profile shows 250,000 to 300,000 distinct CDR3 sequences, around three fifths of them singletons. What was sequenced was sorted CD4+, CD8+, or CD8+CD57+ T cells (not recorded which) from PBMCs. Receptors originate from a human donor with severe aplastic anemia or a healthy control (not recorded which).

This clonotype was counted many times. The rearrangement links TRBV19 to TRBJ1-1; D uncertain. Per germline, CDR1 LNHDA and CDR2 SQIVND (reference sequence). This CDR3 is built from 14 residues. Trimming shortened V by 5 bases and J by 4 bases, and 14 bases separated the two germline ends. CDR3 protein: CASSVSARTTEAFF. For the CDR3, the DNA is TGTGCCAGTAGTGTATCGGCGAGAACCACTGAAGCTTTCTTT.

This chain connects TRBV5-1 to TRBJ2-6, with a tentative D call TRBD1 (6 bases). Germline CDR1 and CDR2: SGHRS and YFSETQ. The CDR3 runs to 15 residues. V lost 3 bases and J 2 bases, leaving 9 bases between the germline ends. The CDR3 DNA is TGCGCCAGCAGCTACTCAGGGGCTGGGGCCAACGTCCTGACTTTC. Translating gives CASSYSGAGANVLTF.

The rearrangement uses TRBV20-1 and TRBJ2-7; 8 nucleotides match TRBD2. Germline V gene lookup returns CDR1 DFQATT and CDR2 SNEGSKA (reference sequence). V lost 3 bases and J lost 6; bases outside the gene matches: 10. The CDR3 loop spans 14 amino acids. CDR3 sequence (DNA): TGCAGTGCTAGGCCCGGGACTAGAGTCGCCGAGCAGTACTTC. This encodes CSARPGTRVAEQYF.

The chain uses TRBV19 and TRBJ1-1, with a weak D call TRBD1 (5 bases). V was clipped by 4 bases and J by 7 bases, with 13 bases between them. The CDR3 totals 13 residues. Germline V CDR1 and CDR2: LNHDA, SQIVND (reference sequence). CDR3 in amino acids: CASSTTGAYEAFF. The CDR3, as DNA: TGTGCCAGTAGTACCACAGGCGCCTATGAAGCTTTCTTT.

This chain uses TRBV9 with TRBJ2-2, with TRBD2 matching 9 bases. Per germline, CDR1 SGDLS and CDR2 YYNGEE. CDR3 length: 15 amino acids. The V segment lost 1 base and the J segment 6 bases; nucleotides outside the gene matches: 4. The CDR3 here is CASSVLSGSAGELFF. In DNA form, the CDR3 reads TGTGCCAGCAGCGTACTTAGCGGGAGCGCCGGGGAGCTGTTTTTT.

This clonotype was counted at least ten times. In nucleotides, the CDR3 is TGTGCCAGCCTCGAGACAGGGGTCGGCTACGAGCAGTACTTC. Translating it yields CASLETGVGYEQYF. The rearrangement links TRBV6-1 to TRBJ2-7, with 8 bases aligning to TRBD1. CDR1 is MNHNS and CDR2 is SASEGT in the germline V gene. Trimming at V came to 8 bases and at J to 3 bases, leaving 9 bases not matched to a gene. The CDR3 sequence is 14 residues long.

Of note for this clonotype: A junction boundary mismatches the germline segment, possibly from a read error. The J gene is TRBJ2-1, the V gene TRBV27; 14 nucleotides match TRBD2. CDR1 MNHEY and CDR2 SMNVEV come from the germline V gene (reference sequence). The CDR3 has 15 residues. DNA of the CDR3: TGTGCCAGCAGAAGACTAGCGGGAGGGTACAATGAGGAGTTCTTC. This sequence encodes CASRRLAGGYNEEFF.

This clonotype showed up many times. The V gene is TRBV11-2, the J gene TRBJ1-5; D unclear. CDR3 size: 14 residues. V dropped 2 bases and J dropped 3 bases, with 8 bases sitting between them. In germline, CDR1 is SGHAT, CDR2 FQNNGV. The CDR3 DNA sequence: TGTGCCAGCAGCTTATCGGCAGACAATCAGCCCCAGCATTTT. Residues: CASSLSADNQPQHF.

The CDR3 loop reads CATSDEGATDTQYF. Written as DNA, the CDR3 is TGTGCCACCAGTGATGAAGGGGCCACAGATACGCAGTATTTT. The chain carries TRBV24-1 and TRBJ2-3, with a weak D call TRBD1 (5 bases). Germline V lookup: CDR1 KGHDR, CDR2 SFDVKD. Trimming took off 3 bases at V and 2 bases at J, with 8 bases between the two ends. The CDR3 has 14 amino acids.

V usage is TRBV2 and J usage is TRBJ1-1; 9 bases match TRBD1. The CDR3 runs 14 residues. With V trimmed by 10 bases and J by 3 bases, 9 bases remained unmatched. The germline CDR1 and CDR2 sequences are SNHLY and FYNNEI. CDR3 amino acids: CAKPGTGSYTEAFF. CDR3 coding DNA: TGTGCCAAGCCCGGGACAGGGAGTTACACTGAAGCTTTCTTT. Full variable domain (rest looked up from reference TRBV2 and TRBJ1-1): EPEVTQTPSHQVTQMGQEVILRCVPISNHLYFYWYRQILGQKVEFLVSFYNNEISEKSEIFDDQFSVERPDGSNFTLKIRSTKLEDSAMYFCAKPGTGSYTEAFFGQGTRLTVV.

This clonotype was seen a few times. V and J are TRBV19 and TRBJ1-1; tentative D call: TRBD1 (5 bases). From germline, CDR1 is LNHDA and CDR2 SQIVND (reference sequence). CDR3 length equals 14 residues. V lost 3 bases, J lost 7 bases, and 15 bases lay in between. The CDR3 protein is CASSIPVQGGEAFF. The CDR3 DNA is TGTGCCAGTAGTATCCCAGTTCAGGGAGGTGAAGCTTTCTTT.

The rearrangement uses TRBV2 and TRBJ1-5; possible D gene TRBD1, 5 bases. Germline lookup yields CDR1 SNHLY and CDR2 FYNNEI. Trimming stripped 6 bases from V and 6 bases from J, with 15 bases between. The CDR3 is 14 amino acids. CDR3 sequence reads: CASSDGTERQPQHF. The DNA for the CDR3 is TGTGCCAGCAGCGACGGGACCGAACGTCAGCCCCAGCATTTT.

This clonotype came up many times. The chain joins TRBV9 to TRBJ2-5, with D possibly being TRBD2 (5 bases). In germline, CDR1 is SGDLS, CDR2 YYNGEE. Trimming removed 0 bases at V and 4 bases at J, with 7 bases between. The CDR3 sequence is 13 residues long. CDR3 sequence: CASSVDAGETQYF. The CDR3 DNA follows: TGTGCCAGCAGCGTAGACGCGGGAGAGACCCAGTACTTC.

To note about this clonotype: The junction shows a germline mismatch at one end, possibly a read error. The CDR3 is CASSDEGNTAELFF. Written as DNA, the CDR3 is TGTGCCAGCAGTGACGAGGGGAACACCGCGGAGCTGTTTTTT. This chain joins TRBV2 and TRBJ2-2; perhaps D is TRBD1 or TRBD2 (5 bases each). The germline V gene encodes CDR1 SNHLY and CDR2 FYNNEI. This CDR3 has 14 residues. The complete variable domain, with remaining parts taken from reference TRBV2 and TRBJ2-2, reads EPEVTQTPSHQVTQMGQEVILRCVPISNHLYFYWYRQILGQKVEFLVSFYNNEISEKSEIFDDQFSVERPDGSNFTLKIRSTKLEDSAMYFCASSDEGNTAELFFGEGSRLTVL.